One sample yielded the 2 T cell receptor beta chains listed below, sequenced in a study of OX40 agonist ivuxolimab in advanced cancers. Clones were read by immunoSEQ multiplex PCR, and TCRdb kept only the in-frame ones, dropping some. This repertoire shows about 93,000 clones, approximately 90% found once; its top ten account for roughly 0.5%. Here the sequenced sample was CD4+ or CD8+ T cells sorted from blood, taken in a trial of the OX40 agonist ivuxolimab. The receptor set was obtained from an adult with an advanced solid tumor such as melanoma, head and neck, liver or kidney cancer.

The V call is TRBV7-2, the J call TRBJ2-5; D perhaps matches TRBD2 (6 bases). The germline V and J ends were trimmed by 5 bases and 5 bases, with 18 bases remaining between them. This CDR3 is built from 15 residues. Germline-derived CDR1 and CDR2 are SGHTA and FQGNSA. The CDR3 loop is CASSVMAGQRETQYF. DNA of the CDR3: TGTGCCAGCAGCGTCATGGCGGGGCAGCGGGAGACCCAGTACTTC.

The V and J genes are TRBV10-3 and TRBJ1-2; D gene uncertain. Trimming removed 3 bases at V and 2 bases at J, with 7 bases between. CDR1 and CDR2 (germline): ENHRY, SYGVKD. The CDR3 totals 13 residues. CDR3 DNA: TGTGCCATCAGTGACGCCTCCAACTATGGCTACACCTTC. Translation: CAISDASNYGYTF.